This T cell receptor beta chain is from a study of identical twins. Each CDR3 protein gets one entry after TCRdb re-called the 5' RACE reads with MiXCR. The profile shows 200,000 to 300,000 distinct CDR3 sequences, about 7.5% of them singletons. Germline lookup yields CDR1 DFQATT and CDR2 SNEGSKA (reference sequence). Trimming took off 3 bases at V and 5 bases at J, with 10 bases between the two ends. The CDR3 length is 12 residues. Whole-study findings and limits: Out-of-frame alpha sequences shared between twins exhibited an excess of low generation probability.

Regarding this clonotype: What it recognizes is unknown.

These sequences were also reported in another study, on yellow fever vaccine responses in identical twins.

This sequence originates from a woman between 18 and 29 years old in good health. The chain uses TRBV20-1 and TRBJ1-1, with D unclear. Sequenced: CD8+ T cells sorted from blood. CDR3 coding DNA: TGCAGTGCTAGGAGGACGGAGACTGAAGCTTTCTTT. It yields the protein CSARRTETEAFF.